The 9 T cell receptor beta chains below were found in one sample sequenced in a study of OX40 agonist ivuxolimab in advanced cancers. Library generation was performed with the immunoSEQ multiplex PCR assay. As stored in TCRdb, this immuneACCESS dataset retains in-frame rearrangements with V and J assigned. A fraction of the clones does not appear; measured against another copy, unresolved V genes explain less than half of the discrepancy, and the remainder lacks a known reason. The sample table shows tens of thousands of clones, and 70% to 90% are seen once. In total, the top ten clones hold approximately 7.4% of the sample. This specimen was CD4+ or CD8+ T cells sorted from blood, taken in a trial of the OX40 agonist ivuxolimab. All receptors come from an adult with an advanced solid tumor such as melanoma, head and neck, liver or kidney cancer.

The V and J genes are TRBV12-5 and TRBJ2-2, with 8 bases that match TRBD1. The CDR3 extends over 16 amino acids. Germline V gene sequence: CDR1 LGHNT, CDR2 FRNRAP. The trim removed 7 bases at V and 9 bases at J, leaving 16 bases unmatched. CDR3 bases: TGTGCTAGTGCCGTTATCCCAGGGGGCGCAAATTGGGAGCTGTTTTTT. Protein: CASAVIPGGANWELFF.

The chain is built from TRBV2 and TRBJ2-7; 9 bases line up with TRBD1. With 6 bases clipped from V and 3 bases from J, the junction kept 3 bases outside the gene matches. The germline CDR1 and CDR2 sequences are SNHLY and FYNNEI. The length of the CDR3 is 13 residues. Here the CDR3 reads CASSQTGGYEQYF. As DNA, the CDR3 is TGTGCCAGCAGCCAGACAGGGGGCTACGAGCAGTACTTC.

The chain uses TRBV7-9 and TRBJ1-4; possible D gene TRBD1, 6 bases. Germline V gives CDR1 SEHNR, CDR2 FQNEAQ (reference sequence). Trimming left V 8 bases short and J 2 bases short, with 12 bases between. CDR3 length: 14 residues. Here the CDR3 DNA reads TGTGCCAGCGACCGAGGGGGTACTAATGAAAAACTGTTTTTT. The encoded protein is CASDRGGTNEKLFF.

This clone was observed a single time. V gene TRBV28 combines with J gene TRBJ2-5, with a tentative D call TRBD1 (6 bases). The CDR3 consists of 16 residues. Trimming took 5 bases from V and 0 from J, leaving 16 bases between them. The germline gives CDR1 MDHEN, CDR2 SYDVKM. CDR3 in DNA: TGTGCCAGCAGTAATGCACTGACAGGCAACCAAGAGACCCAGTACTTC. Its translation is CASSNALTGNQETQYF.

The chain has TRBV27 and TRBJ1-2, with D tentatively TRBD1 (6 bases). Germline lookup yields CDR1 MNHEY and CDR2 SMNVEV (reference sequence). Trimming pared 0 bases from V and 3 bases from J, leaving 20 bases between. The CDR3 extends over 18 amino acids. CDR3 nucleotide sequence: TGTGCCAGCAGTTTATCGAGACCGACCGGGGGCGGTGACTATGGCTACACCTTC. It translates to CASSLSRPTGGGDYGYTF.

The genes are TRBV19 and TRBJ1-5; 8 bases map to TRBD1. CDR3 length: 15 amino acids. Germline CDR1 LNHDA, CDR2 SQIVND (reference sequence). V gave up 3 bases and J gave up 5 bases; unmatched junction bases: 6. The CDR3 bases are TGTGCCAGTAGTATTAACAGGGGGATCTATCAGCCCCAGCATTTT. Translation gives CASSINRGIYQPQHF.

The chain uses TRBV7-9 and TRBJ2-7; 8 bases match TRBD2. The CDR3 extends over 16 amino acids. Germline V gives CDR1 SEHNR, CDR2 FQNEAQ (reference sequence). The junction had 13 bases not matched to a gene; V was cut back by 4 bases and J by 5 bases. The DNA of the CDR3 is TGTGCCAGCAGCTCCCTGGCGGGAGGTTTTTACCACGAGCAGTACTTC. Translating it yields CASSSLAGGFYHEQYF.

The V gene is TRBV21-1, the J gene TRBJ1-5; the table's D call of TRBD1 was not tested on the DNA. TRBV21-1 is classified as a pseudogene. The CDR3 covers 16 residues. The CDR3 coding sequence is TGTGCCAGCAGTCCTCCGGGACAGGGCATGAATCAGCCCCAGCATTTT. Translated: CASSPPGQGMNQPQHF.

The DNA for the CDR3 is TGTGCCAGCAGCCAGGCGTTTAGTTCCCTGAACACTGAAGCTTTCTTT. Translation: CASSQAFSSLNTEAFF. The chain combines TRBV11-3 with TRBJ1-1; no definite D call. The CDR3 consists of 16 residues. Germline lookup yields CDR1 SGHNT and CDR2 YENEEA. Trimming pared 5 bases from V and 0 bases from J, leaving 16 bases between.